This passage covers 7 T cell receptor beta chains from one sample sequenced in a study of blood T cell repertoires in COVID-19. Using immunoSEQ multiplex PCR, the repertoire was profiled, and TCRdb retains in-frame clones only, with some absent. Of 95,000 to 150,000 clones listed, around 90% were seen once; the top ten hold roughly 1.4%. Sequencing used peripheral blood. These receptors were taken from a human donor in a cohort sampled during active COVID-19.

In regard to this clone: Other DNA sequences from this sample encode an identical CDR3 as well. The chain links TRBV28 to TRBJ1-2; D is unclear. Trimming removed 3 bases at V and 0 bases at J, with 5 bases between. CDR1 MDHEN and CDR2 SYDVKM come from the germline V gene. This CDR3 contains 13 residues. CDR3 in DNA: TGTGCCAGCAGTTTGGCAGCTAACTATGGCTACACCTTC. This sequence encodes CASSLAANYGYTF.

V and J are TRBV16 and TRBJ2-1; D not resolved. Trimming removed 4 bases at V and 5 bases at J, with 15 bases between. CDR3 length equals 15 residues. From germline, CDR1 is KGHSY and CDR2 FQNENV. CDR3 nucleotide sequence: TGTGCCAGCAGCCCCCGCGGCTTTCTGGACAATGAGCAGTTCTTC. Amino acid sequence: CASSPRGFLDNEQFF. The full variable domain, in which reference TRBV16 and TRBJ2-1 provide the parts outside the CDR3, is GEEVAQTPKHLVRGEGQKAKLYCAPIKGHSYVFWYQQVLKNEFKFLISFQNENVFDETGMPKERFSAKCLPNSPCSLEIQATKLEDSAVYFCASSPRGFLDNEQFFGPGTRLTVL.

Concerning this clone: Different DNA sequences within this sample yield the same CDR3. The genes are TRBV11-1 and TRBJ2-5; TRBD1 matches 9 bases. The CDR3 has 15 amino acids. J was trimmed by 9 bases and V by 6 bases; bases with no gene match: 14. CDR1 SGHAT and CDR2 FQDESV come from the germline V gene (reference sequence). CDR3 nucleotide sequence: TGTGCCAGCAGTCTTGACAGGGGGGCGTCCGGTGCCCAGTACTTC. Protein sequence: CASSLDRGASGAQYF.

The chain uses TRBV11-2 and TRBJ2-7; 7 bases fit TRBD1. V trimming: 1 base; J trimming: 1 base; junction bases outside the gene matches: 1. The germline V gene has CDR1 SGHAT and CDR2 FQNNGV. The CDR3 length is 14 residues. The DNA for the CDR3 is TGTGCCAGCAGCTTAGGGGACAGTTCCTACGAGCAGTACTTC. Protein product: CASSLGDSSYEQYF.

The chain couples TRBV5-1 to TRBJ2-7, with TRBD1 matching over 10 bases. The CDR3 totals 15 residues. After removal of 4 bases from V and 4 bases from J, the junction contained 8 bases not matched to a gene. Germline lookup yields CDR1 SGHRS and CDR2 YFSETQ. The CDR3 DNA reads as TGCGCCAGCAGCCAAGACCGGGACAGGGGTTACGAGCAGTACTTC. Translated: CASSQDRDRGYEQYF.

The chain is built from TRBV29-1 and TRBJ2-5; unclear D gene. Trimming stripped 2 bases from V and 4 bases from J, with 11 bases between. CDR1 and CDR2 (germline): SQVTM, ANQGSEA. The CDR3 consists of 13 residues. The CDR3 loop is CSVEPGLGETQYF. CDR3 coding DNA: TGCAGCGTTGAACCGGGTCTTGGAGAGACCCAGTACTTC.

The CDR3 region is CASSRAEGQGMFRVYGYTF. CDR3 bases: TGTGCCAGTAGTAGGGCGGAGGGACAGGGTATGTTTCGGGTCTATGGCTACACCTTC. The V and J genes are TRBV19 and TRBJ1-2, with TRBD1 identical over 9 bases. This CDR3 has 19 residues. V shed 4 bases and J 4 bases; nucleotides not matched to a gene: 19. Germline CDR1 LNHDA, CDR2 SQIVND (reference sequence).